This T cell receptor (beta chain) was sequenced in a study of T cell responses to AZD1222 COVID-19 vaccine. General study findings and limits: Targeting of unmutated variant regions was reportedly seen in nearly half of spike-specific TCRs.

The protocol was immunoSEQ multiplex PCR, while the TCRdb copy is restricted to in-frame clones and leaves out a portion. The sample consists of around 110,000 clones, about 91% of them appearing once. Comments on this clone: Antigen specificity is unknown.

V lost 0 bases and J 0 bases, leaving 9 bases between the germline ends. CDR1 and CDR2 from the germline V gene are SGHTA and FQGTGA. The CDR3 covers 17 residues. This chain uses TRBV7-3 with TRBJ2-6; perhaps D is TRBD1 or TRBD2 (5 bases each). This receptor was identified in an adult in good health. The sequenced sample was peripheral blood, obtained on day 0 of AZD1222 vaccination. This chain's CDR3 is CASSLTGGTSGANVLTF. CDR3 coding DNA: TGTGCCAGCAGCTTAACAGGTGGGACCTCTGGGGCCAACGTCCTGACTTTC.